This T cell receptor beta chain was documented in a study of CD8 T cells in ankylosing spondylitis. As for this clonotype: Its cognate antigen is unknown.

The authors made TCR beta libraries by quantitative 5'-RACE with molecular barcodes. A single record per CDR3 protein comes from TCRdb applying MiXCR to the 5' RACE reads. Here the sample spans over 200,000 distinct CDR3 sequences, around 19% being singletons. Germline V gives CDR1 GTSNPN, CDR2 SVGIG (reference sequence). CDR3 size: 14 residues. Trimming at V came to 1 base and at J to 3 bases, leaving 5 bases not matched to a gene. General study points: Earlier authors reported some of these motif variants in reactive arthritis synovial fluid and blood. Clones linked with disease were CD8+ and fairly uncommon in the peripheral blood. Among TCR beta sequences, a motif of roughly 8 highly homologous variants appeared characteristic of ankylosing spondylitis blood.

The rearrangement uses TRBV30 and TRBJ2-7, with 8 bases lining up with TRBD1. The clonotype originates from a male donor with ankylosing spondylitis. Sequences were obtained from blood, either unsorted or a sorted T cell fraction (not recorded which). The CDR3 region has the DNA TGTGCCTGGAGTGCCGGGACAGGTAACTACGAGCAGTACTTC. This gives the protein CAWSAGTGNYEQYF.